The clone carrying this T cell receptor (beta chain) appeared a few times. The CDR3 is 15 amino acids. V gave up 1 base and J gave up 2 bases, with 9 bases separating them. From germline, CDR1 is SEHNR and CDR2 FQNEAQ (reference sequence). This specimen comes from a study of T cells after yellow fever vaccination. Via MiXCR, TCRdb re-called the 5' RACE reads, giving one row per CDR3 protein. Counted here are around 600,000 distinct CDR3 sequences, more than 9% occurring once; the ten biggest clones make up 15%. This sequence was found in a man younger than 45 who received the YFV17D yellow fever vaccine. The chain employs TRBV7-9 and TRBJ1-5; D remains unclear. Sequencing used PBMCs, obtained on the day of the yellow fever booster vaccination. CDR3 sequence: CASSLGSSRNQPQHF. CDR3 sequence (DNA): TGTGCCAGCAGCTTAGGGTCCAGCCGCAATCAGCCCCAGCATTTT.